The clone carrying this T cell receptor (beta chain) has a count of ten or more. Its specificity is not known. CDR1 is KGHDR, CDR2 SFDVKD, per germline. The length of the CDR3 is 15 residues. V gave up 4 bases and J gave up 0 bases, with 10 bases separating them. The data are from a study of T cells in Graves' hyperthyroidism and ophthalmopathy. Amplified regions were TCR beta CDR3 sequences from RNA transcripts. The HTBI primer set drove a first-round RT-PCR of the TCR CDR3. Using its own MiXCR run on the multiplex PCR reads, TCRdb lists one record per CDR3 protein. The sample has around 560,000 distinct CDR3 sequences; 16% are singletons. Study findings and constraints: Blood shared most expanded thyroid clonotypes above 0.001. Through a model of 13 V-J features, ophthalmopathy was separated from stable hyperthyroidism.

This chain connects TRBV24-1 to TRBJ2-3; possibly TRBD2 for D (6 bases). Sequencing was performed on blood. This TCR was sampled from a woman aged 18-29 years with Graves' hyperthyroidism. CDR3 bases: TGTGCCACCAGTGACACGGGACTTAGCACAGATACGCAGTATTTT. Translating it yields CATSDTGLSTDTQYF.